Presented here are 3 T cell receptor beta chains from one specimen sequenced in a study of technical replicates of blood from a handful of donors (TCRdb year 2017). Library creation used the immunoSEQ multiplex PCR assay. TCRdb's version of the immuneACCESS table is confined to in-frame rearrangements and falls short of the full clone set. An unresolved V gene accounts for under half of the shortfall where checked; the remainder is of unknown origin. The sample table shows about 16,000 clones, and 85% to 90% are seen once. Together, the top ten hold about 12% of the sample. The sequenced material came from PBMCs. These receptors all come from a human donor in good health.

V gene TRBV2 combines with J gene TRBJ2-1, with TRBD1 matching 12 bases. The CDR3 extends over 14 amino acids. Germline CDR1 SNHLY, CDR2 FYNNEI. J was trimmed by 9 bases and V by 10 bases; bases with no gene match: 10. CDR3 nucleotides: TGTGCCACTACCGGGACAGGGGGCCAACGTGAGCAGTTCTTC. It yields the protein CATTGTGGQREQFF.

V usage is TRBV27 and J usage is TRBJ2-7; 10 nucleotides line up with TRBD1. The CDR3 extends over 14 amino acids. Germline lookup yields CDR1 MNHEY and CDR2 SMNVEV (reference sequence). The V and J ends lost 4 bases and 1 base, in that order; junction bases with no gene match: 1. CDR3: CASSWTGGSYEQYF. The CDR3 DNA sequence: TGTGCCAGCAGTTGGACAGGGGGTTCCTACGAGCAGTACTTC.

V gene TRBV6-4 combines with J gene TRBJ2-1; weak D call: TRBD1 (6 bases). This CDR3 spans 13 amino acids. The germline V gene has CDR1 MRHNA and CDR2 SNTAGT. Trimming shortened V by 3 bases and J by 4 bases, and 7 bases separated the two germline ends. The CDR3 spells CASSEDSYNEQFF. In nucleotides, the CDR3 is TGTGCCAGCAGTGAGGACAGTTACAATGAGCAGTTCTTC.